One sample yielded the 27 T cell receptor beta chains listed below, sequenced in a study of T cells in Graves' hyperthyroidism and ophthalmopathy. RNA transcripts were the template for amplifying TCR beta CDR3 regions. First-round RT-PCR targeting the TCR CDR3 was performed with the HTBI primer set. TCRdb reanalysed the multiplex PCR reads using MiXCR and keeps one entry per CDR3 protein. Among roughly 640,000 distinct CDR3 sequences listed, roughly a sixth were seen once. Input material: blood. These TCRs come from a woman in her thirties or forties with Graves' ophthalmopathy.

This clonotype was detected many times. The V and J genes are TRBV20-1 and TRBJ2-1; D perhaps matches TRBD2 (5 bases). CDR1 DFQATT and CDR2 SNEGSKA come from the germline V gene (reference sequence). This CDR3 has 13 amino acids. V dropped 3 bases and J dropped 4 bases, with 10 bases sitting between them. CDR3 DNA sequence: TGCAGTGCTAGGGAGGCGCGGTACAATGAGCAGTTCTTC. This codes for CSAREARYNEQFF.

A few counts support this clonotype. V is TRBV5-1 and J is TRBJ2-2; maybe TRBD2 (5 bases). CDR3 size: 16 residues. The V end lost 4 bases, the J end lost 3 bases, and 16 bases lay between the germline ends. CDR1 is SGHRS and CDR2 is YFSETQ in the germline V gene. The DNA for the CDR3 is TGCGCCAGCAGCCCCGGGATGGGGTTGGACACCGGGGAGCTGTTTTTT. Its protein is CASSPGMGLDTGELFF.

The chain is built from TRBV7-2 and TRBJ2-1; no definite D call. Germline V CDR1 and CDR2: SGHTA, FQGNSA. Trimming shortened V by 5 bases and J by 3 bases, and 14 bases separated the two germline ends. CDR3 length: 15 amino acids. The CDR3 loop is CASSPRKQLYNEQFF. CDR3 in DNA: TGTGCCAGCAGCCCGAGGAAACAGCTCTACAATGAGCAGTTCTTC.

The rearrangement links TRBV29-1 to TRBJ2-3; 10 nucleotides line up with TRBD1. CDR1 is SQVTM and CDR2 is ANQGSEA in the germline V gene. Germline trimming cut 6 bases from V and 5 bases from J; bases unmatched to any gene: 5. CDR3 length: 13 residues. The CDR3 is CSVLRDRGDTQYF. The CDR3 DNA reads TGCAGCGTATTACGGGACAGGGGAGATACGCAGTATTTT.

A few counts support this clonotype. The chain joins TRBV6-1 to TRBJ2-1, with 7 bases identical to TRBD1. CDR3 length: 15 amino acids. V shed 5 bases, J shed 4 bases, and the junction held 8 bases outside the gene matches. Germline V gives CDR1 MNHNS, CDR2 SASEGT. The CDR3 loop is CASSSGTDLYNEQFF. The CDR3 bases are TGTGCCAGCAGTTCGGGGACAGATTTATACAATGAGCAGTTCTTC.

The chain uses TRBV12-3 or TRBV12-4 and TRBJ2-1, with 11 bases that match TRBD2. Trimming took 7 bases from V and 7 from J; bases not matched to a gene: 9. The CDR3 is 15 residues long. CDR3 nucleotides: TGTGCCAGCATCTTAACTAGCGGGAGAGGGAATGAGCAGTTCTTC. It translates to CASILTSGRGNEQFF.

This clonotype showed up many times. The J gene is TRBJ1-1, the V gene TRBV29-1; 9 nucleotides match TRBD1. The CDR3 has 14 residues. Germline V gene sequence: CDR1 SQVTM, CDR2 ANQGSEA. Trimming cost V 5 bases and J 3 bases; bases outside gene matches: 7. CDR3 sequence: CSVTSQGAHTEAFF. The CDR3 DNA reads TGCAGCGTTACATCACAGGGGGCTCACACTGAAGCTTTCTTT.

This clonotype was observed at least ten times. A read error may produce the germline difference seen at one junction end. The chain combines TRBV11-2 with TRBJ1-2, with TRBD1 matching 7 bases. This CDR3 spans 13 amino acids. CDR1 SGHAT and CDR2 FQNNGV come from the germline V gene. CDR3: CASSPGQLYGYTF. The CDR3 DNA reads as TGCGCCAGCAGCCCGGGACAGCTCTATGGCTACACCTTC.

Concerning this clonotype: A much more abundant neighbour one base away suggests this may be a read error. This rearrangement joins TRBV9 to TRBJ2-1; the match to TRBD2 covers 11 bases. The CDR3 length is 15 residues. With V trimmed by 1 base and J by 8 bases, 5 bases remained unmatched. Per the germline V gene, CDR1 is SGDLS and CDR2 is YYNGEE. CDR3 sequence reads: CASSVLAGGSDEQFF. In DNA form, the CDR3 reads TGTGCCAGCAGCGTACTAGCGGGAGGTTCGGATGAGCAGTTCTTC.

The sample holds many counts of this clonotype. This chain links TRBV7-9 with TRBJ2-1, with 11 bases that match TRBD2. The CDR3 contains 15 residues. Germline trimming cut 5 bases from V and 9 bases from J; bases unmatched to any gene: 9. The germline V gene encodes CDR1 SEHNR and CDR2 FQNEAQ (reference sequence). The DNA of the CDR3 is TGTGCCAGCAGCCATGGACTAGCGGGTAAGGGTGAGCAGTTCTTC. Protein sequence: CASSHGLAGKGEQFF.

V is TRBV10-2 and J is TRBJ1-5; a weak D match, TRBD1 (6 bases). The CDR3 is 14 residues long. V was cut by 5 bases and J by 4 bases, with 12 bases left in between. CDR1 and CDR2 (germline): WSHSY, SAAADI. CDR3 bases: TGCGCCAGCAGTCCCCAGGGGTTAAATCAGCCCCAGCATTTT. As protein: CASSPQGLNQPQHF.

The chain recombines TRBV28 with TRBJ2-1; a weak D match, TRBD2 (5 bases). The CDR3 is made up of 19 amino acids. The germline CDR1 and CDR2 sequences are MDHEN and SYDVKM. V lost 7 bases, J lost 0 bases, and 25 bases lay in between. The CDR3 loop reads CASTINRRGYFSSYNEQFF. The CDR3 DNA reads TGTGCCAGCACGATCAACAGACGGGGATATTTCAGCTCCTACAATGAGCAGTTCTTC.

This clonotype has just a few counts. The chain employs TRBV19 and TRBJ2-7; D not resolved. The CDR3 length is 15 residues. From germline, CDR1 is LNHDA and CDR2 SQIVND (reference sequence). Trimming removed 6 bases at V and 5 bases at J, with 20 bases between. The CDR3 sequence is CASRPRWNLDDEQYF. Written as DNA, the CDR3 is TGTGCCAGTAGGCCTCGATGGAACCTTGATGACGAGCAGTACTTC. The variable domain in full, completed from reference TRBV19 and TRBJ2-7, reads DGGITQSPKYLFRKEGQNVTLSCEQNLNHDAMYWYRQDPGQGLRLIYYSQIVNDFQKGDIAEGYSVSREKKESFPLTVTSAQKNPTAFYLCASRPRWNLDDEQYFGPGTRLTVT.

There are many counts of this clonotype. The chain uses TRBV20-1 and TRBJ1-5; D possibly corresponds to TRBD1 (5 bases). Trimming took off 1 base at V and 5 bases at J, with 9 bases between the two ends. CDR1 DFQATT and CDR2 SNEGSKA come from the germline V gene (reference sequence). The CDR3 sequence is 13 residues long. The CDR3 spells CSARVGVDQPQHF. DNA for the CDR3: TGCAGTGCTAGAGTGGGGGTTGATCAGCCCCAGCATTTT.

This clonotype was counted ten times or more. This chain joins TRBV3-1 and TRBJ1-1, with D unclear. Deletions cut 4 bases from V and 1 base from J, with 7 bases between. The germline CDR1 and CDR2 sequences are LGHDT and YNNKEL (reference sequence). This CDR3 has 13 residues. The CDR3 loop is CASSLRQNTEAFF. The CDR3 nucleotides are TGTGCCAGCAGCCTACGACAGAACACTGAAGCTTTCTTT. Full variable domain (outside the CDR3, taken from reference TRBV3-1 and TRBJ1-1): DTAVSQTPKYLVTQMGNDKSIKCEQNLGHDTMYWYKQDSKKFLKIMFSYNNKELIINETVPNRFSPKSPDKAHLNLHINSLELGDSAVYFCASSLRQNTEAFFGQGTRLTVV.

In this sample, this clonotype turned up a few times. The chain employs TRBV7-2 and TRBJ2-4; D is ambiguous. The CDR3 sequence is 12 residues long. Trimming left V 4 bases short and J 14 bases short, with 15 bases between. Germline V lookup: CDR1 SGHTA, CDR2 FQGNSA. CDR3 nucleotides: TGTGCCAGCAGCTCATACTCCGGTTGGGAGTACTTC. Its translation: CASSSYSGWEYF.

V gene TRBV4-1 combines with J gene TRBJ1-3; weak D call: TRBD1 (5 bases). Trimming shortened V by 2 bases and J by 1 base, and 12 bases separated the two germline ends. The CDR3 has 16 amino acids. Germline V gene sequence: CDR1 MGHRA, CDR2 YSYEKL. The chain's CDR3 is CASSQTRGISGNTIYF. The CDR3 DNA reads TGCGCCAGCAGCCAAACTCGGGGGATATCTGGAAACACCATATATTTT.

This clonotype has just a few counts. This chain links TRBV6-1 with TRBJ2-3; D is unresolved. There are 12 residues in the CDR3. Germline V gene sequence: CDR1 MNHNS, CDR2 SASEGT. The V gene lost 4 bases and the J gene lost 4 bases, with 6 bases spanning the gap. The CDR3 loop is CASSAAPDTQYF. The CDR3 DNA is TGTGCCAGCAGTGCAGCACCAGATACGCAGTATTTT.

This clonotype has at least ten counts. J is TRBJ2-1 and V is TRBV6-5; the D call may be TRBD1 or TRBD2 (5 bases each). There are 15 residues in the CDR3. V was shortened by 3 bases and J by 6 bases, with 15 bases between the two germline ends. Germline V gives CDR1 MNHEY, CDR2 SVGAGI. CDR3 in amino acids: CASSYQGGSSNEQFF. The CDR3 bases are TGTGCCAGCAGTTATCAGGGTGGGAGCAGCAATGAGCAGTTCTTC.

This clonotype was counted only a few times. The CDR3 spells CSGARLAGERDEQFF. In DNA form, the CDR3 reads TGCAGCGGGGCCCGACTAGCGGGGGAGCGCGATGAGCAGTTCTTC. V usage is TRBV29-1 and J usage is TRBJ2-1; TRBD2 matches 12 bases. Germline CDR1 is SQVTM and CDR2 is ANQGSEA. The CDR3 covers 15 residues. V trimming: 7 bases; J trimming: 8 bases; junction bases outside the gene matches: 12.

This clonotype showed up many times. The chain couples TRBV6-1 to TRBJ1-3; no clear D. Germline lookup yields CDR1 MNHNS and CDR2 SASEGT. V dropped 8 bases and J dropped 0 bases, with 14 bases sitting between them. The CDR3 spans 15 residues. The CDR3 reads CASEGTHSSGNTIYF. DNA of the CDR3: TGTGCCAGCGAGGGAACCCATAGCTCTGGAAACACCATATATTTT.

V gene TRBV15 combines with J gene TRBJ1-1; D may be TRBD1 (5 bases). Germline CDR1 and CDR2: LNHNV and YYDKDF (reference sequence). This CDR3 comprises 14 residues. The germline V and J ends were trimmed by 0 bases and 6 bases, with 11 bases remaining between them. In nucleotides, the CDR3 is TGTGCCACCAGCAGAGATCTATCAGGGCCTGAAGCTTTCTTT. It codes for CATSRDLSGPEAFF.

This clonotype was seen repeatedly, ten times or more. The rearrangement uses TRBV18 and TRBJ1-2, with TRBD1 as a possible D gene (6 bases). Trimming cost V 3 bases and J 3 bases, with 14 bases left between them. Germline assignment: CDR1 KGHSH and CDR2 LQKENI. The CDR3 runs to 15 residues. DNA of the CDR3: TGTGCCAGCTCACCTAGGACAGAATCGGACTATGGCTACACCTTC. The encoded protein is CASSPRTESDYGYTF.

Many counts were recorded for this clonotype. J is TRBJ2-3 and V is TRBV18; TRBD2 aligns across 7 bases. The V gene end was trimmed by 6 bases and the J gene end by 2 bases; junction bases not matched to a gene: 5. CDR3 size: 14 residues. Germline values: CDR1 KGHSH, CDR2 LQKENI. CDR3 in amino acids: CASSPSGATDTQYF. CDR3 bases: TGTGCCAGCTCCCCAAGCGGGGCCACAGATACGCAGTATTTT.

This clonotype was observed at least ten times. The chain employs TRBV12-3 or TRBV12-4 and TRBJ1-1; TRBD1 aligns across 7 bases. This CDR3 is 15 amino acids long. J gave up 5 bases and V 7 bases, and 13 bases lay outside the gene matches. The DNA of the CDR3 is TGTGCCAGCACTCCCCGGGAGGGGGCAGGAACTGAAGCTTTCTTT. Translating it yields CASTPREGAGTEAFF.

In its sample, this clonotype was seen a few times. The genes are TRBV15 and TRBJ2-5; possible D gene TRBD2, 5 bases. The germline gives CDR1 LNHNV, CDR2 YYDKDF (reference sequence). The germline V and J ends were trimmed by 3 bases and 3 bases, with 8 bases remaining between them. The CDR3 contains 13 residues. CDR3 nucleotides: TGTGCCACCAGCAGGTACGGGGAAGAGACCCAGTACTTC. Amino acid sequence: CATSRYGEETQYF.

V gene TRBV11-2 combines with J gene TRBJ2-1, with TRBD1 identical over 8 bases. Germline assignment: CDR1 SGHAT and CDR2 FQNNGV. Losses at the gene ends were 3 bases for V and 8 bases for J; bases not matched to a gene: 3. This CDR3 spans 13 amino acids. CDR3 bases: TGTGCCAGCAGCTTGGACAGGGTTGATGAGCAGTTCTTC. This encodes CASSLDRVDEQFF.